This is a list of T cell receptor beta chains from one sample in a study of human T cells and chemical hapten exposure. TCRdb passed the RACE reads through MiXCR, listing each CDR3 protein once. The sample carries about 51,000 distinct CDR3 sequences, 9.4% recorded once. The sequences come from whole blood, collected in connection with sensitization to the hapten diphenylcyclopropenone (DPC). Every receptor here comes from a woman aged 40 to 50 with alopecia areata. Some clones in this sample may be carry-over from other donors' samples. CDR3s include the opening cysteine and the closing phenylalanine or tryptophan. Fields, in order: CDR3 protein, CDR3 DNA, J gene, clone size, D gene, V gene. A D gene is named only where the DNA matches it firmly. A row's size may be missing; if present it is once, few, many or a size class.

CASMFDTDTQYF TGTGCCAGCATGTTTGACACAGATACGCAGTATTTT TRBJ2-3 once - TRBV7-9
CSARRPATNEKLFF TGCAGTGCTAGGCGGCCCGCAACTAATGAAAAACTGTTTTTT TRBJ1-4 many - TRBV20-1
CSAVTSGGAVNTQYF TGCAGTGCAGTGACTAGCGGGGGGGCGGTGAATACGCAGTATTTT TRBJ2-3 - TRBD2 TRBV20-1
CASSYSPDEAFF TGTGCCAGCAGTTACTCTCCCGATGAAGCTTTCTTT TRBJ1-1 many - TRBV6-6
CASRSRGGGETQYF TGTGCCAGCAGGTCCCGGGGGGGCGGTGAGACCCAGTACTTC TRBJ2-5 many TRBD2 TRBV6-6
CASSSKTGVPEQYF TGTGCCAGCAGTAGTAAGACAGGGGTCCCGGAGCAGTACTTC TRBJ2-7 many TRBD1 TRBV6-1
CASSLPGGTGYTF TGCGCCAGCAGCCTCCCAGGGGGTACCGGCTACACCTTC TRBJ1-2 many TRBD1 TRBV5-1
CASSLVPGYEQYF TGCGCCAGCAGCTTGGTTCCCGGATACGAGCAGTACTTC TRBJ2-7 many - TRBV5-1
CSAETGTGDEKLFF TGCAGCGCGGAAACCGGGACAGGGGACGAAAAACTGTTTTTT TRBJ1-4 - TRBD1 TRBV29-1
CASSLLPGGVNNSPLHF TGTGCCAGCAGCTTGTTACCTGGAGGAGTAAATAATTCACCCCTCCACTTT TRBJ1-6 - - TRBV5-5
CASSFSGIVEETQYF TGTGCCAGCAGCTTTAGCGGGATAGTTGAAGAGACCCAGTACTTC TRBJ2-5 few TRBD2 TRBV7-2
CASSQDPQSTQPQHF TGTGCCAGCAGCCAAGACCCTCAGTCGACACAGCCCCAGCATTTT TRBJ1-5 - - TRBV3-1
CASNLGGTLYNEQFF TGTGCCAGCAACCTGGGGGGGACATTGTACAATGAGCAGTTCTTC TRBJ2-1 few - TRBV2
CASSLEGPGTDIQYF TGTGCCAGCAGCTTGGAAGGACCAGGGACTGACATTCAGTACTTC TRBJ2-4 - - TRBV5-4
CASSSGSYEAFF TGTGCCAGCTCGTCAGGGTCGTATGAAGCTTTCTTT TRBJ1-1 many - TRBV18
CASSFAEGGNNSPLHF TGTGCCAGCAGCTTCGCGGAGGGGGGAAATAATTCACCCCTCCACTTT TRBJ1-6 many - TRBV3-1
CSATSQGDYNEQFF TGCAGCGCCACGTCCCAGGGGGACTACAATGAGCAGTTCTTC TRBJ2-1 - TRBD1 TRBV29-1
CSGRLAGGMDTQYF TGCAGCGGGAGACTAGCGGGGGGGATGGATACGCAGTATTTT TRBJ2-3 many TRBD2 TRBV29-1
CASSLWNPPDSPLHF TGCGCCAGCAGCTTGTGGAATCCCCCGGATTCACCCCTCCACTTT TRBJ1-6 few - TRBV5-1
CASRQGQNEKLFF TGTGCCAGCAGACAGGGTCAAAATGAAAAACTGTTTTTT TRBJ1-4 few - TRBV25-1
CASSGPNSPLHF TGTGCCAGCTCAGGGCCTAATTCACCCCTCCACTTT TRBJ1-6 many - TRBV2
CASSKAGGTYEQYF TGTGCCAGCAGTAAAGCGGGGGGAACATACGAGCAGTACTTC TRBJ2-7 many TRBD2 TRBV27
CASSLSGWTTEAFF TGTGCCAGCAGTTTATCGGGATGGACCACTGAAGCTTTCTTT TRBJ1-1 - - TRBV27
CASSLRGSHGYTF TGTGCCAGCAGCTTAAGAGGGAGCCATGGCTACACCTTC TRBJ1-2 many - TRBV13
CASSLQGQSPSGANVLTF TGTGCCAGCAGTCTCCAAGGACAGTCCCCCTCTGGGGCCAACGTCCTGACTTTC TRBJ2-6 many - TRBV28
CASSFGGAGTDTQYF TGTGCCAGCAGTTTCGGAGGGGCCGGCACAGATACGCAGTATTTT TRBJ2-3 - - TRBV28
CASSLVASGADTQYF TGCGCCAGCAGCTTGGTGGCTAGCGGTGCAGATACGCAGTATTTT TRBJ2-3 - TRBD2 TRBV5-1
CASSPDSSGNTIYF TGCGCCAGCAGCCCGGACAGCTCTGGAAACACCATATATTTT TRBJ1-3 many - TRBV5-1
CATSRTSTDTQYF TGTGCCACCAGCAGAACTAGCACAGATACGCAGTATTTT TRBJ2-3 - - TRBV15
CASSSPGGETQYF TGTGCCAGTAGTTCACCAGGGGGAGAGACCCAGTACTTC TRBJ2-5 few TRBD1 TRBV19
CASSLGGGYEQYF TGTGCCAGCAGCTTAGGAGGGGGGTACGAGCAGTACTTC TRBJ2-7 many - TRBV7-9
CSARDGGLGSYNSPLHF TGCAGTGCTAGAGATGGGGGGCTTGGCTCCTATAATTCACCCCTCCACTTT TRBJ1-6 many - TRBV20-1
CASSYSRGSSEQYF TGTGCCAGCAGTTACTCACGGGGGAGTAGCGAGCAGTACTTC TRBJ2-7 - - TRBV6-2/TRBV6-3
CSARLPQGQAKNIQYF TGCAGTGCTAGATTACCTCAGGGGCAGGCCAAAAACATTCAGTACTTC TRBJ2-4 few - TRBV20-1
CASSSLGHYYGYTF TGTGCCAGCAGTTCCTTGGGCCACTACTATGGCTACACCTTC TRBJ1-2 few - TRBV28
CASSPHSSGANVLTF TGTGCCAGCAGCCCCCACAGCTCTGGGGCCAACGTCCTGACTTTC TRBJ2-6 few - TRBV7-9
CASRLTTGGAGELFF TGTGCCAGCAGGCTAACAACAGGCGGCGCCGGGGAGCTGTTTTTT TRBJ2-2 few - TRBV7-6
CTTNYQETQYF TGCACAACCAATTACCAAGAGACCCAGTACTTC TRBJ2-5 many - TRBV1
CAASINPQDNSPLHF TGTGCCGCCAGCATAAATCCGCAGGATAATTCACCCCTCCACTTT TRBJ1-6 few - TRBV6-6
CASSYRASNQPQHF TGTGCCAGCAGCTACAGGGCCTCTAATCAGCCCCAGCATTTT TRBJ1-5 many - TRBV28
CASSTGDRNGYTF TGTGCCAGCAGTACAGGGGATAGGAATGGCTACACCTTC TRBJ1-2 many TRBD1 TRBV2
CASNRQGRTDTQYF TGTGCCAGTAATAGGCAGGGAAGGACAGATACGCAGTATTTT TRBJ2-3 many - TRBV19
CASQGQLYNEQFF TGTGCCAGCCAAGGACAGCTATACAATGAGCAGTTCTTC TRBJ2-1 many - TRBV14
CASSSQGQIYGYTF TGTGCCAGCAGCTCACAGGGACAGATCTATGGCTACACCTTC TRBJ1-2 many TRBD1 TRBV9
CSARASNRGPDYEQYF TGCAGTGCTAGAGCCTCGAACAGGGGCCCAGACTACGAGCAGTACTTC TRBJ2-7 few TRBD1 TRBV20-1
CASSGIGQGALYQETQYF TGCGCCAGCAGCGGAATTGGACAGGGGGCTCTGTACCAAGAGACCCAGTACTTC TRBJ2-5 many TRBD1 TRBV5-1
CASSFRGPGYNEQFF TGTGCCAGCAGCTTCCGGGGGCCCGGTTACAATGAGCAGTTCTTC TRBJ2-1 many - TRBV7-6
CASRQAGGRADTQYF TGTGCCAGCCGGCAGGCGGGGGGGCGTGCAGATACGCAGTATTTT TRBJ2-3 many TRBD2 TRBV28
CASSSLDRRQDGYTF TGTGCCAGCAGTTCCTTAGACCGCAGACAGGATGGCTACACCTTC TRBJ1-2 many - TRBV6-2/TRBV6-3
CATSDFEDWSGQFF TGTGCCACCAGTGATTTCGAGGACTGGTCGGGACAGTTCTTC TRBJ2-1 - - TRBV24-1
CAWSQPNTEAFF TGTGCCTGGAGTCAGCCGAACACTGAAGCTTTCTTT TRBJ1-1 - - TRBV30
CAWSPGLANTEAFF TGTGCCTGGAGTCCAGGGTTGGCGAACACTGAAGCTTTCTTT TRBJ1-1 many - TRBV30
CASSLGGRFETFYGYTF TGTGCCAGCAGCCTGGGAGGGCGGTTTGAAACCTTCTATGGCTACACCTTC TRBJ1-2 many - TRBV13
CASSYGRGKLFF TGTGCCAGCAGCTACGGACGGGGAAAACTGTTTTTT TRBJ1-4 many - TRBV12-3/TRBV12-4